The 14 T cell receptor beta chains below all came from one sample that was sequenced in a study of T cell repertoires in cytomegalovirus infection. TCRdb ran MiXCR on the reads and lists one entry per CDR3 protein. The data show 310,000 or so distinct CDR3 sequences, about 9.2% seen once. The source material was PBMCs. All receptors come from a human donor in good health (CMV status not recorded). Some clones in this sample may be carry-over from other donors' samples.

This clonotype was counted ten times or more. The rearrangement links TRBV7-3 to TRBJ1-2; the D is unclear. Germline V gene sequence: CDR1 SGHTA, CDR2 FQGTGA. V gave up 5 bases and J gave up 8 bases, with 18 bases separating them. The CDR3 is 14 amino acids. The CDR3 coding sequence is TGTGCCAGCAGCCCTTTGGACCCTGTGCTCGGCTACACCTTC. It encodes CASSPLDPVLGYTF.

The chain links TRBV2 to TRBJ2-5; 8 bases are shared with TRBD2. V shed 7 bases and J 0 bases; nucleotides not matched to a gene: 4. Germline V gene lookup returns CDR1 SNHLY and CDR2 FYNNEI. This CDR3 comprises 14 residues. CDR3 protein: CASKLLADQETQYF. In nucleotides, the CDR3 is TGTGCCAGCAAGCTACTAGCGGACCAAGAGACCCAGTACTTC.

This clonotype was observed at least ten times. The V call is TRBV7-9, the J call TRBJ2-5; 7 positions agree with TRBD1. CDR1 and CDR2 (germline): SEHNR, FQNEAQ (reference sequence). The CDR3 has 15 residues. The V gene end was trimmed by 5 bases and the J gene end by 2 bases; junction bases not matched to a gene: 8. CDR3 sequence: CASSPLGTAQETQYF. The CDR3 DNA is TGTGCCAGCAGCCCCCTCGGGACAGCTCAAGAGACCCAGTACTTC.

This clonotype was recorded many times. The DNA for the CDR3 is TGCAGTGCTAGGGAAGGGGTAGATAATTCACCCCTCCACTTT. Translated: CSAREGVDNSPLHF. The chain links TRBV20-1 to TRBJ1-6; D perhaps matches TRBD1 (5 bases). The length of the CDR3 is 14 residues. Germline CDR1 reads DFQATT; CDR2 reads SNEGSKA (reference sequence). Trimming took off 3 bases at V and 5 bases at J, with 11 bases between the two ends.

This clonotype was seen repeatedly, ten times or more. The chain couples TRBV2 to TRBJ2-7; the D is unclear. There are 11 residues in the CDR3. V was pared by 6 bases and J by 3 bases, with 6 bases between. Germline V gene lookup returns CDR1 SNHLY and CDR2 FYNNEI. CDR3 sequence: CASRGYYEQYF. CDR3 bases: TGTGCCAGCAGGGGGTACTACGAGCAGTACTTC.

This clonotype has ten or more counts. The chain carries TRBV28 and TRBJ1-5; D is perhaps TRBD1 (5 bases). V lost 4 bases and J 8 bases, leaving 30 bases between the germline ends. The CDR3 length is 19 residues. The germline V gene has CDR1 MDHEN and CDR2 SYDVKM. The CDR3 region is CASSSPPRDFKPIKEPQHF. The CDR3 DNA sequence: TGTGCCAGCAGTTCACCCCCCCGGGACTTCAAACCGATCAAGGAGCCCCAGCATTTT.

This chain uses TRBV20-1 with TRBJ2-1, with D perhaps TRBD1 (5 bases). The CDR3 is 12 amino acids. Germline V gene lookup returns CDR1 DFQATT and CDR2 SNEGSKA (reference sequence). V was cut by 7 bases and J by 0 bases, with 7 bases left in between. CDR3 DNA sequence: TGCAGTGGGGGCCTCTCCTACAATGAGCAGTTCTTC. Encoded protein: CSGGLSYNEQFF.

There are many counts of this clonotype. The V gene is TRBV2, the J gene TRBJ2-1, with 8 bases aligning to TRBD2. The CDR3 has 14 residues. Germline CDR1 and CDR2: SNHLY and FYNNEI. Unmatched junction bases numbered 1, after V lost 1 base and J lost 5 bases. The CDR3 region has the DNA TGTGCCAGCAGTGAAGAGCGGGGGAACAATGAGCAGTTCTTC. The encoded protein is CASSEERGNNEQFF. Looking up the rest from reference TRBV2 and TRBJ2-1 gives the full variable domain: EPEVTQTPSHQVTQMGQEVILRCVPISNHLYFYWYRQILGQKVEFLVSFYNNEISEKSEIFDDQFSVERPDGSNFTLKIRSTKLEDSAMYFCASSEERGNNEQFFGPGTRLTVL.

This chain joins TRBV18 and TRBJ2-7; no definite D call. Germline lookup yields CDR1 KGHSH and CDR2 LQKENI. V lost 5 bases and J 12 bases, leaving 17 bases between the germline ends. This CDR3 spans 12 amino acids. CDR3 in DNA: TGTGCCAGCTCATCCCGCCGTCAGCGCCGGTACGTC. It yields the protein CASSSRRQRRYV.

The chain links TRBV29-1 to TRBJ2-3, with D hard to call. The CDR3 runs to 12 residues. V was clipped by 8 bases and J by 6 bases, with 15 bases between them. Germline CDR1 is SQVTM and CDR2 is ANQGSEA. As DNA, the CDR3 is TGCAGCATTTCGTCGCGTCCCGATACGCAGTATTTT. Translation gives CSISSRPDTQYF.

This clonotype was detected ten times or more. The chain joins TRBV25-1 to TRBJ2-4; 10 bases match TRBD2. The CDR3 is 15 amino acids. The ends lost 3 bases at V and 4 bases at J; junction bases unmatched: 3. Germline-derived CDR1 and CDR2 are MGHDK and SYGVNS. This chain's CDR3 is CASSDASGGKNIQYF. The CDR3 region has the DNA TGTGCCAGCAGTGACGCTAGCGGGGGTAAAAACATTCAGTACTTC.

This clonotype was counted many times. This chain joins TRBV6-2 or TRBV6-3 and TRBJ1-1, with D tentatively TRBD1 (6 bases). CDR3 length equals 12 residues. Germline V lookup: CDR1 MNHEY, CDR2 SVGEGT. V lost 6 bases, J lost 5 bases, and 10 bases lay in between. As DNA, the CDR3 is TGTGCCAGCAGGATAGGACAGACTGAAGCTTTCTTT. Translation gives CASRIGQTEAFF.

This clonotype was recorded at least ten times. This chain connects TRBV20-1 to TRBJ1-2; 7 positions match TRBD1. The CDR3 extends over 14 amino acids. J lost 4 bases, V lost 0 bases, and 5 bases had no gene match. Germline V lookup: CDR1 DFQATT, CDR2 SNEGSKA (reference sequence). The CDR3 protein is CSARDPGQAYGYTF. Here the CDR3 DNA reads TGCAGTGCTAGAGATCCAGGACAGGCCTATGGCTACACCTTC.

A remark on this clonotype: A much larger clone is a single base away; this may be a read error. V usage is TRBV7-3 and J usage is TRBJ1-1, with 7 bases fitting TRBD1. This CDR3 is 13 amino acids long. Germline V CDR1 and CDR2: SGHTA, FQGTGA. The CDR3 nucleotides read TGTGCCAACAGCGTCGACAGGGACACTGAAGCTTTCTTT. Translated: CANSVDRDTEAFF.